This T cell receptor beta chain was captured by sequencing in a study of shared clonotypes between healthy human individuals. Study context: Per-donor plates numbered three CD4 naive, three CD4 memory, two CD8 naive and one CD8 memory.

It was CD45RO-negative cells, positively selected for CCR7, that made up naive CD8 cells, with terminally differentiated effector memory CD45RA+ cells excluded. Study observations and caveats: Naive subsets tended to show greater estimated richness than memory subsets.

Comments on this clone: Its target is not known.

Germline loops: CDR1 SGHNT, CDR2 YYREEE (reference sequence). This CDR3 is built from 11 residues. Trimming pared 10 bases from V and 10 bases from J, leaving 14 bases between. Sorted-subset replicate PCR reactions were performed with approximately 200 ng DNA, corresponding to some 32,000 T cell genomes. Assay: immunoSEQ multiplex PCR; the TCRdb copy retains only in-frame clones and omits some. This table has roughly 2,000,000 clones, 85% to 95% appearing once. The receptor comes from a man younger than 35 in good health. Some clones in this sample may be carry-over from other donors' samples. The source material was naive CD8+ T cells from PBMCs. This chain links TRBV5-4 with TRBJ2-2; D not certain. CDR3 protein: CALRRGEELFF. In nucleotides, the CDR3 is TGTGCCTTGAGACGCGGAGAGGAGCTGTTTTTT.